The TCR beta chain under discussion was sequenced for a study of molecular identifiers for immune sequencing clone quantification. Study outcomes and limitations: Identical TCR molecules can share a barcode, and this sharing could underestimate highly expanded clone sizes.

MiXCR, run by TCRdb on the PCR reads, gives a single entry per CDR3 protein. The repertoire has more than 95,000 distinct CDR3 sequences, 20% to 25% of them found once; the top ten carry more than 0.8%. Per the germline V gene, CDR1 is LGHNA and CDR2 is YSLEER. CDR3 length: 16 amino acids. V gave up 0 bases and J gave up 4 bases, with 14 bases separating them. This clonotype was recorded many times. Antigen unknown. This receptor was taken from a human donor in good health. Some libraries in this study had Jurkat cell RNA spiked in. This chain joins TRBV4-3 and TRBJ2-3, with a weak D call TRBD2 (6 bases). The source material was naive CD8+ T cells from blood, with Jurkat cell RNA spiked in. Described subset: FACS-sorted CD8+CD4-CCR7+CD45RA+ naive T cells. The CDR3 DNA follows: TGCGCCAGCAGCCAAGAGGGGCCCGGGAGCGCAGATACGCAGTATTTT. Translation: CASSQEGPGSADTQYF.